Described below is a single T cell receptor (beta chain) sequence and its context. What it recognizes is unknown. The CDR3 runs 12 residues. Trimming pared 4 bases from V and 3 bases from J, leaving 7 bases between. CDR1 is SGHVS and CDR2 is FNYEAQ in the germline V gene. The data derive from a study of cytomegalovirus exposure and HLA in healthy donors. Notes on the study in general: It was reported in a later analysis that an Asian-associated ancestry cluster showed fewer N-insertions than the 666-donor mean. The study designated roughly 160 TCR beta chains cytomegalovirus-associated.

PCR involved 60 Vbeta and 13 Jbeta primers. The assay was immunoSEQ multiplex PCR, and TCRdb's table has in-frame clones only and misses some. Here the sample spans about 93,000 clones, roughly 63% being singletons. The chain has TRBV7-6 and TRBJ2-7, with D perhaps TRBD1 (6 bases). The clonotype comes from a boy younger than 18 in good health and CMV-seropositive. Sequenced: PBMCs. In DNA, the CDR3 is TGTGCCAGCAGCTCACAGGGCTACGAGCAGTACTTC. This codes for CASSSQGYEQYF.